This T cell receptor (beta chain) originates from a study of control samples from healthy donors and cancer patients. Measured with immunoSEQ multiplex PCR; TCRdb has only the in-frame clones, and not every one. This table has roughly 93,000 clones, 85% to 90% appearing once. The CDR3 length is 11 residues. Trimming removed 4 bases at V and 3 bases at J, with 6 bases between. The germline CDR1 and CDR2 sequences are DFQATT and SNEGSKA (reference sequence). This clonotype was sampled from a woman aged 45-60 years with colorectal cancer. Sequencing used PBMCs. V gene TRBV20-1 combines with J gene TRBJ1-2; D uncertain. The CDR3 coding sequence is TGCAGTGCTACAGATGACTATGGCTACACCTTC. Its translation is CSATDDYGYTF.